This entry concerns a single TCR beta chain. The antigen is undetermined. The data were taken from a study of T cell responses to AZD1222 COVID-19 vaccine. The assay was immunoSEQ multiplex PCR, and TCRdb's table has in-frame clones only and misses some. The sample includes about 150,000 clones, 82% of them seen just once. Regarding the study as a whole: Repertoires were collected only later (after the peak T cell response had occurred).

Material: peripheral blood, obtained on day 0 of MenACWY control vaccination. The TCR originated in an adult in good health.

The CDR3 reads CASSLGRGRGNTEAFF. The CDR3 DNA sequence: TGTGCCAGCAGCTTGGGGAGGGGGCGAGGGAACACTGAAGCTTTCTTT. This chain uses TRBV5-5 with TRBJ1-1, with 7 bases lining up with TRBD1. Germline values: CDR1 SGHKS, CDR2 YYEKEE (reference sequence). This CDR3 spans 16 amino acids. V lost 0 bases to trimming and J lost 1 base; unmatched junction nucleotides: 6.